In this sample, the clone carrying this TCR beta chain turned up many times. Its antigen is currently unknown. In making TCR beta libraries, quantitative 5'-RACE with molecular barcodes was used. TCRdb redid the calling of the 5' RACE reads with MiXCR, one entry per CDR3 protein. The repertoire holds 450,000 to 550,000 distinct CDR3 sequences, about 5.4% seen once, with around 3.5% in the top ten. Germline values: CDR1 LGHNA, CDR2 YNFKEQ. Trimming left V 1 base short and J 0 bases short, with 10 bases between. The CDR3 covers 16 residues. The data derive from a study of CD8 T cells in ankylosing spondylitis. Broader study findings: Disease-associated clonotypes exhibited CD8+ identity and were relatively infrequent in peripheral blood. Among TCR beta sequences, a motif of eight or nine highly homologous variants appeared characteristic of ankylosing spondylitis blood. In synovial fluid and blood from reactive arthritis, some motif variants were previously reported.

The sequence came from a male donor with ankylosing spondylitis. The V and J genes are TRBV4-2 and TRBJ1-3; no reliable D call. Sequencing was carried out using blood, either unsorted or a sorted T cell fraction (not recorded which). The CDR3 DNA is TGTGCCAGCAGCCAAGTGGACGGGCTCTCTGGAAACACCATATATTTT. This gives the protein CASSQVDGLSGNTIYF.